A selection of T cell receptor beta chains follows, all from one sample in a study of blood T cell repertoires in COVID-19. Clones were sequenced by immunoSEQ multiplex PCR, and TCRdb holds only the in-frame ones, with some missing. The sample yields about 280,000 clones, 80% to 85% seen once. The sample consisted of PBMCs or T cells enriched from blood (not recorded which). The receptors come from a man in his forties who had been exposed to COVID-19. CDR3s include the opening cysteine and the closing phenylalanine or tryptophan. D genes are given only for firm matches. Some rows mark clone size as missing; the rest say once, few, many or name a class of expanded clone.

CASSILAGDDEQYF | TGTGCCAGCAGCATACTAGCGGGAGACGACGAGCAGTACTTC | TRBJ2-7 | TRBD2 | TRBV9 | once
CASSPNPGQVDGYTF | TGTGCCAGCAGCCCGAACCCGGGACAGGTCGATGGCTACACCTTC | TRBJ1-2 | TRBD1 | TRBV4-2 | NA
CSVTTFRGGDGYTF | TGCAGCGTTACCACATTTAGAGGGGGGGATGGCTACACCTTC | TRBJ1-2 | NA | TRBV29-1 | NA
CASGTSGPGREQFF | TGTGCCAGCGGGACTAGCGGTCCCGGGCGGGAGCAGTTCTTC | TRBJ2-1 | TRBD2 | TRBV25-1 | NA
CASRPGLAGGNTGELFF | TGTGCCAGCAGACCGGGACTAGCGGGAGGGAACACCGGGGAGCTGTTTTTT | TRBJ2-2 | TRBD2 | TRBV5-8 | NA
CASTALGTSKETQYF | TGTGCCAGTACTGCCCTAGGGACATCCAAAGAGACCCAGTACTTC | TRBJ2-5 | NA | TRBV19 | few
CASRQGNSPLHF | TGCGCCAGCAGGCAGGGTAATTCACCCCTCCACTTT | TRBJ1-6 | NA | TRBV5-1 | NA
CASSGAGGLYYEQYF | TGTGCCAGCAGCGGAGCGGGAGGGCTCTACTACGAGCAGTACTTC | TRBJ2-7 | TRBD2 | TRBV7-2 | once
CATLVRLAGARREQYF | TGTGCCACCCTCGTTCGGCTAGCGGGAGCCCGTCGCGAGCAGTACTTC | TRBJ2-7 | TRBD2 | TRBV15 | once
CASSPSSGGRSYEQYF | TGTGCCAGCAGCCCCTCGTCAGGGGGCAGGTCCTACGAGCAGTACTTC | TRBJ2-7 | TRBD1 | TRBV5-4 | NA
CASGGQGLSGANVLTF | TGTGCCAGCGGGGGACAGGGACTCTCTGGGGCCAACGTCCTGACTTTC | TRBJ2-6 | TRBD1 | TRBV2 | few
CASSQAGTGTSIFGNEQFF | TGCGCCAGCAGCCAAGCCGGGACAGGGACTTCTATATTCGGCAATGAGCAGTTCTTC | TRBJ2-1 | TRBD1 | TRBV4-1 | NA
CASRPLRGANIQYF | TGTGCCAGCAGGCCACTCCGGGGGGCAAACATTCAGTACTTC | TRBJ2-4 | NA | TRBV6-5 | NA
CAITRTGAGYTF | TGTGCCATCACTAGGACAGGGGCTGGCTACACCTTC | TRBJ1-2 | TRBD1 | TRBV10-3 | NA
CASSLQGSSSGNTIYF | TGTGCCAGCAGCTTACAGGGATCCTCCTCTGGAAACACCATATATTTT | TRBJ1-3 | NA | TRBV7-9 | NA
CASKYSWGGNSNQPQHF | TGTGCCAGTAAATATAGCTGGGGGGGGAATAGCAATCAGCCCCAGCATTTT | TRBJ1-5 | NA | TRBV19 | NA
CASSSSRSSTDTQYF | TGTGCCAGCAGCTCTAGCCGCTCGAGCACAGATACGCAGTATTTT | TRBJ2-3 | NA | TRBV3-1/TRBV3-2 | NA
CASGGTSGSVETQYF | TGTGCCAGTGGCGGGACTAGCGGGAGTGTAGAGACCCAGTACTTC | TRBJ2-5 | TRBD2 | TRBV19 | once
CASSPGLAGVYEQFF | TGTGCCAGCAGCCCCGGACTAGCGGGAGTCTATGAGCAGTTCTTC | TRBJ2-1 | TRBD2 | TRBV5-4 | NA
CASSSRQGYGNQPQHF | TGTGCCAGCAGCTCCAGACAGGGGTATGGCAATCAGCCCCAGCATTTT | TRBJ1-5 | TRBD1 | TRBV5-6 | NA
CASGLSREGFEKLFF | TGTGCCAGCGGGTTGAGCAGGGAGGGTTTTGAAAAACTGTTTTTT | TRBJ1-4 | NA | TRBV6-6 | once
CASAGRVEKLFF | TGTGCCAGCGCCGGCAGGGTTGAAAAACTGTTTTTT | TRBJ1-4 | NA | TRBV6-6 | NA
CASSPGGLQPQHF | TGTGCCAGCAGCCCCGGCGGCCTTCAGCCCCAGCATTTT | TRBJ1-5 | NA | TRBV6-5 | NA
CASRRDRGLDTEAFF | TGTGCCAGCAGGAGGGACAGGGGTCTCGACACTGAAGCTTTCTTT | TRBJ1-1 | TRBD1 | TRBV5-4 | NA
CASSVGLNEKLFF | TGTGCCAGCTCCGTGGGCCTTAATGAAAAACTGTTTTTT | TRBJ1-4 | NA | TRBV18 | NA
CASSKRTSGEYNEQFF | TGTGCCAGCAGTAAACGGACTAGCGGGGAGTACAATGAGCAGTTCTTC | TRBJ2-1 | TRBD2 | TRBV6-4 | NA
CASSPDGDNQPQHF | TGCGCCAGCAGCCCGGACGGGGATAATCAGCCCCAGCATTTT | TRBJ1-5 | NA | TRBV5-1 | NA
CASSQGVSNPFNTQYF | TGTGCCAGCAGTCAAGGGGTCTCAAACCCCTTTAATACGCAGTATTTT | TRBJ2-3 | NA | TRBV5-4 | NA
CASSQGGNSHNEQFF | TGTGCCAGCAGCCAAGGCGGTAACTCACACAATGAGCAGTTCTTC | TRBJ2-1 | NA | TRBV3-1/TRBV3-2 | NA
CASSLRLAGAYEQYF | TGTGCCAGCTCACTCAGACTAGCGGGAGCCTACGAGCAGTACTTC | TRBJ2-7 | TRBD2 | TRBV18 | NA
CASSPPSGQGAHPGELFF | TGTGCCAGTAGTCCCCCCTCGGGACAGGGGGCGCATCCCGGGGAGCTGTTTTTT | TRBJ2-2 | TRBD1 | TRBV19 | NA
CAIGHTINSPLHF | TGTGCCATCGGACACACAATCAATTCACCCCTCCACTTT | TRBJ1-6 | NA | TRBV10-3 | NA
CASSQEFRGGSPLHF | TGTGCCAGCAGCCAAGAGTTCCGGGGAGGTTCACCCCTCCACTTT | TRBJ1-6 | NA | TRBV3-1/TRBV3-2 | few
CASSRRRYRKYATNEKLFF | TGTGCCAGCAGCCGGCGACGCTACAGAAAATATGCAACTAATGAAAAACTGTTTTTT | TRBJ1-4 | NA | TRBV7-9 | NA
CASSQDRDREEFF | TGTGCCAGCAGCCAAGATCGGGATCGGGAGGAGTTCTTC | TRBJ2-1 | TRBD2 | TRBV4-2 | once
CASSPRGGDTQYF | TGTGCCAGCAGTCCCCGTGGCGGAGATACGCAGTATTTT | TRBJ2-3 | NA | TRBV7-9 | NA
CASSEGAGVRTDTQYF | TGCGCCAGCAGCGAGGGGGCTGGGGTGAGGACAGATACGCAGTATTTT | TRBJ2-3 | TRBD1 | TRBV10-2 | NA
CSASGLYGYTF | TGCAGTGCTAGTGGACTCTACGGCTACACCTTC | TRBJ1-2 | NA | TRBV20-1 | NA
CASKDRSTDTQYF | TGTGCCAGTAAAGACAGAAGCACAGATACGCAGTATTTT | TRBJ2-3 | NA | TRBV19 | NA
CASSPRTGSVGYTF | TGTGCCAGCAGCCCTCGAACAGGGAGCGTTGGCTACACCTTC | TRBJ1-2 | NA | TRBV3-1/TRBV3-2 | NA
CASSLVANRNEKLFF | TGTGCCAGCAGCTTAGTCGCGAACAGGAATGAAAAACTGTTTTTT | TRBJ1-4 | NA | TRBV7-2 | few
CAWAFSGQPQHF | TGTGCCTGGGCCTTCTCGGGGCAGCCCCAGCATTTT | TRBJ1-5 | NA | TRBV30 | once
CASSPSRQGAYGYTF | TGTGCCAGCTCACCAAGTAGGCAGGGCGCCTATGGCTACACCTTC | TRBJ1-2 | NA | TRBV18 | NA
CSAWPPQHF | TGCAGTGCCTGGCCGCCCCAGCATTTT | TRBJ1-5 | NA | TRBV20-1 | NA
CASSLGPRVAAFF | TGTGCCAGTAGTCTGGGCCCGAGGGTTGCAGCTTTCTTT | TRBJ1-1 | NA | TRBV6-5 | NA
CASSTTSGGETQYF | TGTGCCAGCAGCACAACTAGCGGGGGAGAGACCCAGTACTTC | TRBJ2-5 | TRBD2 | TRBV7-3 | few
CASSPPSLNTEAFF | TGTGCCAGCTCACCCCCTTCTCTGAACACTGAAGCTTTCTTT | TRBJ1-1 | NA | TRBV18 | NA
CASSKRDTDNEQFF | TGTGCCAGCAGCAAGAGGGACACCGACAATGAGCAGTTCTTC | TRBJ2-1 | NA | TRBV7-9 | NA
CASSSSGVGRNEQFF | TGTGCCAGCAGCTCCTCAGGGGTTGGGCGCAATGAGCAGTTCTTC | TRBJ2-1 | NA | TRBV7-9 | NA
CASSLLSGSTDTQYF | TGCGCCAGCAGCTTGCTTAGCGGTAGCACAGATACGCAGTATTTT | TRBJ2-3 | NA | TRBV5-1 | NA
CASSWGLAEEGKETQYF | TGTGCCAGCAGCTGGGGACTAGCGGAGGAGGGGAAAGAGACCCAGTACTTC | TRBJ2-5 | NA | TRBV12-1 | NA
CASSQLNYEQYF | TGTGCCAGCAGCCAACTCAACTACGAGCAGTACTTC | TRBJ2-7 | NA | TRBV5-6 | NA
CASSVLAEKPYNEQFF | TGCGCCAGCAGCGTATTAGCGGAAAAACCCTACAATGAGCAGTTCTTC | TRBJ2-1 | NA | TRBV5-1 | NA
CSVDGQGGYEQYF | TGCAGCGTGGACGGACAGGGAGGATACGAGCAGTACTTC | TRBJ2-7 | TRBD1 | TRBV29-1 | NA
CASSLTTGSSYEQYF | TGTGCCAGCAGTTTGACAACAGGGAGCTCCTACGAGCAGTACTTC | TRBJ2-7 | NA | TRBV6-5 | once
CASSFGQNIGQPQHF | TGTGCCAGCAGCTTTGGGCAGAATATAGGTCAGCCCCAGCATTTT | TRBJ1-5 | NA | TRBV5-5 | NA
CASSRGTANQPQHF | TGTGCCAGCAGCCGTGGGACAGCGAATCAGCCCCAGCATTTT | TRBJ1-5 | TRBD1 | TRBV11-2 | few
CAAAAANTGELFF | TGTGCTGCGGCAGCCGCGAACACCGGGGAGCTGTTTTTT | TRBJ2-2 | NA | TRBV19 | few
CASSLASERPRGEQYF | TGTGCCAGCAGCTTGGCCTCAGAGAGGCCGAGGGGGGAGCAGTACTTC | TRBJ2-7 | NA | TRBV5-4 | NA